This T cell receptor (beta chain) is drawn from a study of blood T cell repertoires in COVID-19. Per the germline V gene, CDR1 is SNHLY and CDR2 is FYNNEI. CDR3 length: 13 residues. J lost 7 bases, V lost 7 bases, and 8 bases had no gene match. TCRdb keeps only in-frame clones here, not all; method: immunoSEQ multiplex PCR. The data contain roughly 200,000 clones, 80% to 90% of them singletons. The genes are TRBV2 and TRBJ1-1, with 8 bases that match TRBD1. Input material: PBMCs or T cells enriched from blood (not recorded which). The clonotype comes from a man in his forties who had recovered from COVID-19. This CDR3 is CASTDRGGFEAFF. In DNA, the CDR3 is TGTGCCAGCACTGACAGGGGCGGGTTTGAAGCTTTCTTT.